Listed below are T cell receptor beta chains from one sample, sequenced in a study of vaccination effects on CD4 cells after COVID-19. The protocol was immunoSEQ multiplex PCR, while the TCRdb copy is restricted to in-frame clones and leaves out a portion. The data contain tens of thousands of clones, 68% of them singletons. These receptors are not linked to any known antigen. The specimen comprised CD4+ T cells from PBMCs cultured with HCoV-NL63 spike peptides, sampled before COVID-19 vaccination. All receptors derive from a human donor who received a COVID-19 vaccine. CDR3s include the opening cysteine and the closing phenylalanine or tryptophan. The D gene is left open where the match is weak. The size entry is marked missing in some rows and otherwise reads once, few, many or a size class.

CDR3 | DNA | size | D | J | V
CASSPEGGLETQYF | TGTGCCAGCAGCCCGGAGGGGGGGCTAGAGACCCAGTACTTC | few | NA | TRBJ2-5 | TRBV6-4
CASSSDGGSVYNSPLHF | TGCGCCAGCAGCTCGGATGGGGGGAGTGTCTATAATTCACCCCTCCACTTT | NA | NA | TRBJ1-6 | TRBV5-1
CASREGQDSGNTIYF | TGTGCCAGCAGGGAGGGACAGGACTCTGGAAACACCATATATTTT | NA | TRBD1 | TRBJ1-3 | TRBV25-1
CASSHAGTGGSPLHF | TGTGCCAGCAGTCACGCCGGGACAGGGGGATCACCCCTCCACTTT | few | TRBD1 | TRBJ1-6 | TRBV27
CASSKGLAGEYEQYF | TGTGCCAGCAGCAAGGGGCTAGCGGGAGAGTACGAGCAGTACTTC | NA | NA | TRBJ2-7 | TRBV21-1
CASTDPGGLFYGYTF | TGTGCCAGTACAGACCCAGGGGGGCTATTCTATGGCTACACCTTC | NA | TRBD1 | TRBJ1-2 | TRBV19
CASSSLGQPNEKLFF | TGTGCCAGCAGCTCTCTTGGACAGCCTAATGAAAAACTGTTTTTT | NA | NA | TRBJ1-4 | TRBV11-2
CASSQWRLAAPSAQYF | TGTGCCAGCAGCCAATGGCGACTAGCGGCCCCTTCGGCCCAGTACTTC | once | TRBD2 | TRBJ2-5 | TRBV3-1/TRBV3-2
CASSSRGRDYGYTF | TGTGCCAGCAGCTCGCGAGGGCGGGACTATGGCTACACCTTC | few | NA | TRBJ1-2 | TRBV5-5
CASSQDERSPLHF | TGTGCCAGCAGCCAAGACGAGCGTTCACCCCTCCACTTT | NA | NA | TRBJ1-6 | TRBV3-1/TRBV3-2
CASSWGGRPNEKLFF | TGTGCCAGCAGCTGGGGAGGCAGGCCTAATGAAAAACTGTTTTTT | once | NA | TRBJ1-4 | TRBV5-4
CASSRRHLYSNQPQHF | TGTGCCAGTAGCCGCCGACACCTCTATAGCAATCAGCCCCAGCATTTT | NA | NA | TRBJ1-5 | TRBV19
CASSLVSYYGYTF | TGTGCCAGCAGTTTGGTCAGCTACTATGGCTACACCTTC | NA | NA | TRBJ1-2 | TRBV12-3/TRBV12-4
CASSSRLAGEVTDTQYF | TGTGCCAGCAGCTCCAGACTAGCGGGAGAGGTCACAGATACGCAGTATTTT | once | TRBD2 | TRBJ2-3 | TRBV3-1/TRBV3-2
CAWASRTGTEVYNEQFF | TGTGCCTGGGCTTCCAGAACAGGGACCGAGGTTTACAATGAGCAGTTCTTC | NA | NA | TRBJ2-1 | TRBV30
CASSLSQNSYEQYF | TGTGCCAGCAGCTTATCGCAAAACTCCTACGAGCAGTACTTC | NA | NA | TRBJ2-7 | TRBV7-9
CASSFRLDEQYF | TGTGCCAGCAGTTTCCGATTAGACGAGCAGTACTTC | NA | NA | TRBJ2-7 | TRBV12-3/TRBV12-4
CASSLGSSSYEQYF | TGTGCCAGCAGCTTAGGCAGTTCCTCCTACGAGCAGTACTTC | few | NA | TRBJ2-7 | TRBV7-9
CASGLVPGVRWATDTQYF | TGTGCTAGTGGTTTGGTACCGGGAGTCAGGTGGGCCACAGATACGCAGTATTTT | NA | NA | TRBJ2-3 | TRBV12-5
CASASMSGSGELFF | TGTGCCAGCGCTTCGATGTCGGGGTCCGGGGAGCTGTTTTTT | NA | NA | TRBJ2-2 | TRBV6-5
CASSIVGQGWVGELFF | TGTGCCAGTAGTATCGTGGGACAGGGGTGGGTCGGGGAGCTGTTTTTT | once | TRBD1 | TRBJ2-2 | TRBV19
CASSLAMSSGSTDTQYF | TGCGCCAGCAGCTTGGCCATGTCTAGCGGTAGCACAGATACGCAGTATTTT | once | TRBD2 | TRBJ2-3 | TRBV5-1
CASSPYAGSSYEQYF | TGTGCCAGCTCCCCGTATGCGGGAAGCTCCTACGAGCAGTACTTC | NA | NA | TRBJ2-7 | TRBV18
CASSHRLASNEQFF | TGCGCCAGCAGCCATCGACTAGCGAGTAATGAGCAGTTCTTC | NA | TRBD2 | TRBJ2-1 | TRBV4-1
CASSFRQGDEQYF | TGCGCCAGCAGCTTCAGACAGGGCGACGAGCAGTACTTC | NA | TRBD1 | TRBJ2-7 | TRBV5-1
CASSREPGGNSPLHF | TGTGCCAGCTCACGGGAGCCCGGAGGGAATTCACCCCTCCACTTT | once | NA | TRBJ1-6 | TRBV18
CASGDREGTEAFF | TGCGCCAGCGGGGACAGGGAGGGCACTGAAGCTTTCTTT | NA | TRBD1 | TRBJ1-1 | TRBV5-1
CAWSVDTLERWGFTETQYF | TGTGCCTGGAGTGTAGATACCCTGGAGAGGTGGGGCTTCACTGAGACCCAGTACTTC | NA | NA | TRBJ2-5 | TRBV30
CASSLERDLDVNTEAFF | TGTGCCAGCAGCTTGGAAAGAGATCTGGATGTGAACACTGAAGCTTTCTTT | NA | NA | TRBJ1-1 | TRBV5-5
CASSEGQGFLNTEAFF | TGTGCCAGCAGCGAAGGACAGGGTTTCTTGAACACTGAAGCTTTCTTT | NA | TRBD1 | TRBJ1-1 | TRBV11-2
CASSLDWVTGELFF | TGTGCCAGCAGCTTAGACTGGGTTACCGGGGAGCTGTTTTTT | NA | NA | TRBJ2-2 | TRBV11-2
CASSLDRQGGGYTF | TGTGCCAGCAGCCTGGATCGACAGGGAGGTGGCTACACCTTC | NA | TRBD1 | TRBJ1-2 | TRBV5-4